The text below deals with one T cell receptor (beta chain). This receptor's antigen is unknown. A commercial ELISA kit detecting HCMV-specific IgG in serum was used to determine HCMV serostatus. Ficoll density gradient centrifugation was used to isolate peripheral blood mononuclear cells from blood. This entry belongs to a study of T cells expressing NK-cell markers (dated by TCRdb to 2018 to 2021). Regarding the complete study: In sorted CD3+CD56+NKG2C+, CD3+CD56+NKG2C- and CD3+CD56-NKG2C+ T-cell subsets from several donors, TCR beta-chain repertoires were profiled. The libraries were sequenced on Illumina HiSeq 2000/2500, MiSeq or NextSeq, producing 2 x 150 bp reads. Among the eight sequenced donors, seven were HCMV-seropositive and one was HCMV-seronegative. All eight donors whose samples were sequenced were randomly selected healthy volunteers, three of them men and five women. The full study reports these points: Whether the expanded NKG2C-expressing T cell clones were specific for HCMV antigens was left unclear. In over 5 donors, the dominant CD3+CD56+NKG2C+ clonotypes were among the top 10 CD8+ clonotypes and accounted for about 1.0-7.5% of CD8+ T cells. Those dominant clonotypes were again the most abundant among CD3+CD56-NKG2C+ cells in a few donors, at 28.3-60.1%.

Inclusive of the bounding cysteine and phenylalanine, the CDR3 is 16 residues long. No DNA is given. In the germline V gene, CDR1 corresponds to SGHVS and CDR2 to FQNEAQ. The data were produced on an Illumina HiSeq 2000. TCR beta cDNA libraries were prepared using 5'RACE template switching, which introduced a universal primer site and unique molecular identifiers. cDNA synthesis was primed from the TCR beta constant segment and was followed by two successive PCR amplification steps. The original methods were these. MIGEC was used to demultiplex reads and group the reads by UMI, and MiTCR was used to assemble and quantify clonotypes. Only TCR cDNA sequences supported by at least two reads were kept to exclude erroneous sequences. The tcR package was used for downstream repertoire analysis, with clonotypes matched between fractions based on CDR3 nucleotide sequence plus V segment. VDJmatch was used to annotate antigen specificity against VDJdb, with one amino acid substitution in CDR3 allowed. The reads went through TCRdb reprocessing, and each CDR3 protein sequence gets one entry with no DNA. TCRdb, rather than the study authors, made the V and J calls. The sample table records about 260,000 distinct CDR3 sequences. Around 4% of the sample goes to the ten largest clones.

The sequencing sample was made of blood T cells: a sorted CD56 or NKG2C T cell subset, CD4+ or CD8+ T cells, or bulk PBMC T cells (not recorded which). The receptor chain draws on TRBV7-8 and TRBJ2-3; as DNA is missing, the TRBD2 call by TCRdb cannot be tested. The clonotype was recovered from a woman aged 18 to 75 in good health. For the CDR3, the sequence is CASTVYTSKGSDTQYF.